This T cell receptor beta chain was identified in a study of blood T cell repertoires in COVID-19. Looking at the study overall: Donors in the United States, Italy and Spain gave samples during acute or convalescent COVID-19.

Measured with immunoSEQ multiplex PCR; TCRdb has only the in-frame clones, and not every one. The table records some 350,000 clones, around 87% of them present only once. Germline V gives CDR1 MRHNA, CDR2 SNTAGT. The CDR3 loop spans 17 amino acids. J lost 0 bases, V lost 5 bases, and 8 bases had no gene match. This TCR derives from a woman aged 25 to 45 who had recovered from COVID-19. Sequencing was done on a sample of PBMCs or T cells enriched from blood (not recorded which). The chain employs TRBV6-4 and TRBJ2-1, with TRBD2 matching 9 bases. The CDR3 spells CASSRLAGTSSYNEQFF. CDR3 DNA: TGTGCCAGCAGTCGGCTAGCGGGGACCTCCTCCTACAATGAGCAGTTCTTC.